The 5 T cell receptor beta chains below all came from one sample that was sequenced in a study of blood T cell repertoires in COVID-19. Data came from immunoSEQ multiplex PCR; TCRdb stores just in-frame clones and leaves some out. Here the sample spans 200,000 or so clones, 88% being singletons. The material sequenced was PBMCs or T cells enriched from blood (not recorded which). The receptors originated from a woman aged 25 to 39 who had recovered from COVID-19.

The V gene is TRBV7-9, the J gene TRBJ1-2; D is ambiguous. In germline, CDR1 is SEHNR, CDR2 FQNEAQ (reference sequence). The CDR3 totals 13 residues. Trimming shortened V by 5 bases and J by 1 base, and 8 bases separated the two germline ends. CDR3 residues: CASSLLGNYGYTF. CDR3 sequence (DNA): TGTGCCAGCAGCCTCCTCGGTAACTATGGCTACACCTTC.

This clone came up once. The chain carries TRBV7-9 and TRBJ2-7; 9 bases fit TRBD1. Germline V lookup: CDR1 SEHNR, CDR2 FQNEAQ (reference sequence). This CDR3 contains 16 residues. V trimming: 5 bases; J trimming: 5 bases; junction bases outside the gene matches: 13. CDR3: CASSLEPGQGGHEQYF. The CDR3 region has the DNA TGTGCCAGCAGCCTTGAACCGGGACAGGGCGGACACGAGCAGTACTTC.

The chain uses TRBV6-2 or TRBV6-3 and TRBJ1-4; 8 bases fit TRBD1. CDR1 and CDR2 from the germline V gene are MNHEY and SVGEGT. The CDR3 extends over 16 amino acids. The junction had 7 bases not matched to a gene; V was cut back by 0 bases and J by 7 bases. CDR3 DNA sequence: TGTGCCAGCAGTTACTCGTCAGGGGGCTCGTTTGAAAAACTGTTTTTT. Its translation is CASSYSSGGSFEKLFF.

This rearrangement joins TRBV4-2 to TRBJ1-1, with D possibly TRBD1 on 6 matching bases. Germline CDR1 and CDR2: LGHNA and YNFKEQ. V was cut by 3 bases and J by 1 base, with 6 bases left in between. This CDR3 is 13 amino acids long. CDR3 protein: CASSHRGNTEAFF. In DNA form, the CDR3 reads TGTGCCAGCAGCCACAGGGGGAACACTGAAGCTTTCTTT.

The V gene is TRBV11-2, the J gene TRBJ1-2; 7 bases line up with TRBD1. The V segment lost 4 bases and the J segment 6 bases; nucleotides outside the gene matches: 5. The CDR3 runs to 13 residues. Germline CDR1 SGHAT, CDR2 FQNNGV. The CDR3, as DNA: TGTGCCAGCAGCTCTCCAGGGGGGCATGGCTACACCTTC. The encoded protein is CASSSPGGHGYTF.